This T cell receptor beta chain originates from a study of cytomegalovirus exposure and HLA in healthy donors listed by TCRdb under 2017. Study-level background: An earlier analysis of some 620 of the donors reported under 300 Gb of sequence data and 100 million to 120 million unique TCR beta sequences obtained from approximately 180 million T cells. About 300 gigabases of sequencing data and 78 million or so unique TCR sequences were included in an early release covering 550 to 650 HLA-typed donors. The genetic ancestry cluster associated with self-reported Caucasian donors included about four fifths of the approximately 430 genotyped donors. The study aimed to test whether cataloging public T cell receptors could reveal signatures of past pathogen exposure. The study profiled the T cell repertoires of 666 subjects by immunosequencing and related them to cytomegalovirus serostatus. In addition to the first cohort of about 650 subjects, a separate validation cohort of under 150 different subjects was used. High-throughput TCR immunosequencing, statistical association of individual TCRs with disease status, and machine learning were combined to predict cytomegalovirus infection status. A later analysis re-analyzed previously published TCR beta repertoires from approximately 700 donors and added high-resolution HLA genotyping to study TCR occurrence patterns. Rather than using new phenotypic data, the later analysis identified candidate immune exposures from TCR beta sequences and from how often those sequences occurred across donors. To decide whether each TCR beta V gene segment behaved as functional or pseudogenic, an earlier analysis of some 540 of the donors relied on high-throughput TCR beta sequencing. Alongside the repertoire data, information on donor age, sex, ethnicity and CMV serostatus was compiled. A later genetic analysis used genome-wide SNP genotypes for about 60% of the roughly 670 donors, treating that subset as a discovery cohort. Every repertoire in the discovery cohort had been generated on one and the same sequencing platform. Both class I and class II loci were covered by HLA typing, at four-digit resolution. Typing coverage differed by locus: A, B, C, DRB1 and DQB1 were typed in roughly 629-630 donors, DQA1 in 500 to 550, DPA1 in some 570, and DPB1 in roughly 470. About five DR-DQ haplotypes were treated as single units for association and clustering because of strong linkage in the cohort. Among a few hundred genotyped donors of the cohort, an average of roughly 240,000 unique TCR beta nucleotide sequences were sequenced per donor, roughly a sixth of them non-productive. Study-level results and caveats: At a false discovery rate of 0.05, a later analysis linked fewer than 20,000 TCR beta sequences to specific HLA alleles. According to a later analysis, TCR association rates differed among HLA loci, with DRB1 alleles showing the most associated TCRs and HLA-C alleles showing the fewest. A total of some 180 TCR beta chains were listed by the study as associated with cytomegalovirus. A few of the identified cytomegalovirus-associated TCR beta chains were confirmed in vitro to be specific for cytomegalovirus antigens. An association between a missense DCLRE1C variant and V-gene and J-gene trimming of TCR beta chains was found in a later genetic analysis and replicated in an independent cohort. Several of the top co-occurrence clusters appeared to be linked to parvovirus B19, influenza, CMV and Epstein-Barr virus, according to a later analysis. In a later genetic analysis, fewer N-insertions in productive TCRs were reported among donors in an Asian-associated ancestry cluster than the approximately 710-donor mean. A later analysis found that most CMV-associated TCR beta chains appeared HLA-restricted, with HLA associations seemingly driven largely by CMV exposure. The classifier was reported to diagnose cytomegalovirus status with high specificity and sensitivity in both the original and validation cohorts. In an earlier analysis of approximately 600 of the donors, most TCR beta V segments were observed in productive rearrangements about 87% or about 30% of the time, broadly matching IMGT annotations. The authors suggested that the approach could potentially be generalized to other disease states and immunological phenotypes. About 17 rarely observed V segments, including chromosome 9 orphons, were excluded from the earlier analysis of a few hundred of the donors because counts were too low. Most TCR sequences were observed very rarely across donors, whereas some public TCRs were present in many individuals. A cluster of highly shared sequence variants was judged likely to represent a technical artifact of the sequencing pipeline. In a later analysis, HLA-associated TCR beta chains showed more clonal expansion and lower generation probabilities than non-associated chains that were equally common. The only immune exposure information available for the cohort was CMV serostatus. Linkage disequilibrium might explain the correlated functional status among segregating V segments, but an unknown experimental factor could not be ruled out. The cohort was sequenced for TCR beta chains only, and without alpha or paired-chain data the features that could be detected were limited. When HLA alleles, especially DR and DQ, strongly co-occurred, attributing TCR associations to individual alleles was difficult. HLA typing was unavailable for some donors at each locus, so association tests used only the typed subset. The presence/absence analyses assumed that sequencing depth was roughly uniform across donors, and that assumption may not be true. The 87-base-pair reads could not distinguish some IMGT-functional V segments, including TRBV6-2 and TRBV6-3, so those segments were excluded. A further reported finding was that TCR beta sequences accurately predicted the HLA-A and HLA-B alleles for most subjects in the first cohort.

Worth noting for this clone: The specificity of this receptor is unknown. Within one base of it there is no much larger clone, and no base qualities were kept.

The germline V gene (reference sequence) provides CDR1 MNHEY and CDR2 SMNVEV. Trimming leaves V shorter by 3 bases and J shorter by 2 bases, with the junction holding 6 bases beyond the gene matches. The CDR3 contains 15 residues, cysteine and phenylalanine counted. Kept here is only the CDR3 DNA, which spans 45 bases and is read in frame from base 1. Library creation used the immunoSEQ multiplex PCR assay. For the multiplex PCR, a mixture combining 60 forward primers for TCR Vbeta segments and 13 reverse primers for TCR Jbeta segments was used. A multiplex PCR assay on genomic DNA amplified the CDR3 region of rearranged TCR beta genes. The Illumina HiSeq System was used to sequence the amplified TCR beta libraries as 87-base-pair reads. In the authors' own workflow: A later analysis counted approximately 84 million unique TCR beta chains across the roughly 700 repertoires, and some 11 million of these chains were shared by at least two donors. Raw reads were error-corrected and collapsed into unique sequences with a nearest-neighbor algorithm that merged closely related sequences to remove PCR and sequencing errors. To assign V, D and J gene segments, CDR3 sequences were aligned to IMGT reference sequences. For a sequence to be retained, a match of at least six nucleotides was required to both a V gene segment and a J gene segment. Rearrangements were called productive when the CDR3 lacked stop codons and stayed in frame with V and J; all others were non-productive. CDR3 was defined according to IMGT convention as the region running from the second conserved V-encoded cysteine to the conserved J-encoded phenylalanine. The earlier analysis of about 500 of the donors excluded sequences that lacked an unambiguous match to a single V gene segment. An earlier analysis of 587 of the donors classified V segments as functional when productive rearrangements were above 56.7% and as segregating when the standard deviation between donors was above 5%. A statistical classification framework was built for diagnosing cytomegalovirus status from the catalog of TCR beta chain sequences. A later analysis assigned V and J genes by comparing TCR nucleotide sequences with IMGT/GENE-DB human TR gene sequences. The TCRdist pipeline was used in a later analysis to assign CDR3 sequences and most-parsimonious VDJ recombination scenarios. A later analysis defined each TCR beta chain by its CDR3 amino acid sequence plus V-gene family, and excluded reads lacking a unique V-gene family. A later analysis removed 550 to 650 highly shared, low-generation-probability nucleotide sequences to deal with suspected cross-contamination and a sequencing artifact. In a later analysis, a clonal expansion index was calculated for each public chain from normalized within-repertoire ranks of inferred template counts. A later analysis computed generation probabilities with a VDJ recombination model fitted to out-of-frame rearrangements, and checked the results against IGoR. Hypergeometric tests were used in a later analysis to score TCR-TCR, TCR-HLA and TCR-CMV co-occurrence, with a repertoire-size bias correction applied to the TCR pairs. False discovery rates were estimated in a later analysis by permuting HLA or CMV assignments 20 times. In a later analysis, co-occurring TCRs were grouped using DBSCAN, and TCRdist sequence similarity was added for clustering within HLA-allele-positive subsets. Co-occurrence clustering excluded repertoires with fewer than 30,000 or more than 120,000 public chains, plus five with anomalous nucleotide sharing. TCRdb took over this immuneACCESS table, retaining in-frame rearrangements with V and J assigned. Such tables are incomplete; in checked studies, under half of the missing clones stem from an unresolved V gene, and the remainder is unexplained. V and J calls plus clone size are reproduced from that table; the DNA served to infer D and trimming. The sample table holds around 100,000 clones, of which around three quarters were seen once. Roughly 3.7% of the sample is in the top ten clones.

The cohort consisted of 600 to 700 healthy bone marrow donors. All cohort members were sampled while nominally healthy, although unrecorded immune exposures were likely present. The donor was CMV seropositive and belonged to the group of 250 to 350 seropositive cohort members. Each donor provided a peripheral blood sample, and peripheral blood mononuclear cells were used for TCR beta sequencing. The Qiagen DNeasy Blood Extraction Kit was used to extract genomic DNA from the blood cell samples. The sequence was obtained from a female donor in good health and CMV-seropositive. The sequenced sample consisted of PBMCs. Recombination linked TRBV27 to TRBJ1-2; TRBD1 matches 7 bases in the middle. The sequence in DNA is TGTGCCAGCAGTTTCCTCGACAGGGTGAACTATGGCTACACCTTC. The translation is CASSFLDRVNYGYTF.